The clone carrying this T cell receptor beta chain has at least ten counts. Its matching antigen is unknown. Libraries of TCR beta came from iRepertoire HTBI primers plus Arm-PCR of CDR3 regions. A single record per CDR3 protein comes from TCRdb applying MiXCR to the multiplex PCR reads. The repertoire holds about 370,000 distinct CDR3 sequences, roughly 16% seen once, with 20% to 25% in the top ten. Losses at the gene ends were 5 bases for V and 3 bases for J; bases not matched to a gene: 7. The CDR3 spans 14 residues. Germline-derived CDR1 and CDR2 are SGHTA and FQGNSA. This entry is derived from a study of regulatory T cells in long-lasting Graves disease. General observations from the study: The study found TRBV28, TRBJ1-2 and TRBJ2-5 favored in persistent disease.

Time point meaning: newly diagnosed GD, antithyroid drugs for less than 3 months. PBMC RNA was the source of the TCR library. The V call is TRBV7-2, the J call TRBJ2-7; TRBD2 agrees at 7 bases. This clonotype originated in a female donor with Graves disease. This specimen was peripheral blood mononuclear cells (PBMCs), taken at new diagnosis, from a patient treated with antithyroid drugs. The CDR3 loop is CASSAGAINYEQYF. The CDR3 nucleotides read TGTGCCAGCAGCGCGGGAGCGATAAACTACGAGCAGTACTTC.